Described below is a single T cell receptor beta chain sequence and its context. The antigen is undetermined. Cells designated naive CD8 were CD45RO-negative and were positively selected for CCR7, with terminally differentiated effector memory CD45RA+ cells excluded. Participating donors were healthy, HIV-negative adults free of recent acute infections or vaccinations. This sample stems from a study of shared clonotypes between healthy human individuals. Turning to the study itself: Per donor, three plates held CD4 naive cells, three held CD4 memory, two held CD8 naive and one held CD8 memory. Whole-study results and caveats: What naive subsets generally showed was a larger estimated richness than memory subsets showed.

CDR1 and CDR2 from the germline V gene are MGHRA and YSYEKL. Between the trimmed V and J ends, which lost 2 bases and 3 bases, there was a span of 10 bases. The CDR3 length is 15 residues. Each PCR replicate from the sorted subsets contained 150 to 200 ng DNA, which is about 31,000 T cell genomes. The repertoire was sequenced with immunoSEQ multiplex PCR; TCRdb's copy has only in-frame clones and lacks some. Seen here are hundreds of thousands of clones, around 96% observed once, and the top ten hold 0.095% to 0.14%. The sample taken for sequencing was naive CD8+ T cells sorted from blood. This sequence originates from a woman in her 30s in good health. The chain recombines TRBV4-1 with TRBJ1-4; D remains unclear. CDR3 residues: CASSQLDPPNEKLFF. CDR3 coding DNA: TGCGCCAGCAGCCAATTGGATCCTCCTAATGAAAAACTGTTTTTT.